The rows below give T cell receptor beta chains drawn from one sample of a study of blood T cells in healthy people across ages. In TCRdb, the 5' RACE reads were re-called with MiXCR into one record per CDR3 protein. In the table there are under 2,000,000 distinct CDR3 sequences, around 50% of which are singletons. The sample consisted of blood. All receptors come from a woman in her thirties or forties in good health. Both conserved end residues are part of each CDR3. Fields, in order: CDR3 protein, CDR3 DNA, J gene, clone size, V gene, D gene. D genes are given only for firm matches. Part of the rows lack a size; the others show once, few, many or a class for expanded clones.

CDR3 protein: CATTKTGAGAYGYTF; CDR3 DNA: TGTGCCACGACGAAGACAGGAGCTGGGGCCTATGGCTACACCTTC; J gene: TRBJ1-2; clone size: few; V gene: TRBV6-2/TRBV6-3; D gene: .
CDR3 protein: CASSWWGLAGGNTDTQYF; CDR3 DNA: TGTGCCAGCAGCTGGTGGGGGTTGGCGGGGGGTAACACAGATACGCAGTATTTT; J gene: TRBJ2-3; clone size: .; V gene: TRBV11-2; D gene: TRBD2
CDR3 protein: CASSPGAGNSPLHF; CDR3 DNA: TGTGCCAGCAGCCCAGGGGCAGGTAATTCACCCCTCCACTTT; J gene: TRBJ1-6; clone size: .; V gene: TRBV13; D gene: .
CDR3 protein: CASSQDFLQTQYF; CDR3 DNA: TGCGCCAGCAGCCAAGATTTCCTTCAGACCCAGTACTTC; J gene: TRBJ2-5; clone size: many; V gene: TRBV4-3; D gene: .
CDR3 protein: CASSQTGEWGYTF; CDR3 DNA: TGCGCCAGCAGCCAGACAGGGGAGTGGGGCTACACCTTC; J gene: TRBJ1-2; clone size: few; V gene: TRBV4-3; D gene: TRBD1
CDR3 protein: CSARGQGLNEQFF; CDR3 DNA: TGCAGTGCTAGAGGGCAGGGGCTCAATGAGCAGTTCTTC; J gene: TRBJ2-1; clone size: few; V gene: TRBV20-1; D gene: .
CDR3 protein: CSVEGERRSYNEQFF; CDR3 DNA: TGCAGCGTTGAAGGTGAACGGCGCTCCTACAATGAGCAGTTCTTC; J gene: TRBJ2-1; clone size: .; V gene: TRBV29-1; D gene: .
CDR3 protein: CATGTGGLDEQYF; CDR3 DNA: TGTGCCACCGGGACAGGGGGTTTGGACGAGCAGTACTTC; J gene: TRBJ2-7; clone size: .; V gene: TRBV27; D gene: TRBD1
CDR3 protein: CAISDGDRINYGYTF; CDR3 DNA: TGTGCCATCAGTGATGGGGACAGGATTAACTATGGCTACACCTTC; J gene: TRBJ1-2; clone size: .; V gene: TRBV10-3; D gene: TRBD1
CDR3 protein: CASSDEGVGGTDTQYF; CDR3 DNA: TGTGCCAGCAGCGACGAGGGCGTTGGGGGCACAGATACGCAGTATTTT; J gene: TRBJ2-3; clone size: .; V gene: TRBV6-6; D gene: .
CDR3 protein: CASSKGDSQYNEQYF; CDR3 DNA: TGCGCCAGCAGCAAGGGGGACAGCCAGTACAATGAGCAGTACTTC; J gene: TRBJ2-5; clone size: .; V gene: TRBV5-1; D gene: TRBD1
CDR3 protein: CASSGLAGASGEQFF; CDR3 DNA: TGTGCCAGCAGCGGACTAGCGGGGGCTTCTGGTGAGCAGTTCTTC; J gene: TRBJ2-1; clone size: few; V gene: TRBV9; D gene: TRBD2
CDR3 protein: CASRGTDNYGYTF; CDR3 DNA: TGTGCCAGCAGGGGGACCGACAACTATGGCTACACCTTC; J gene: TRBJ1-2; clone size: .; V gene: TRBV28; D gene: .
CDR3 protein: CASSSPAAEAFF; CDR3 DNA: TGTGCCAGCAGCTCCCCGGCGGCTGAAGCTTTCTTT; J gene: TRBJ1-1; clone size: few; V gene: TRBV7-2; D gene: .
CDR3 protein: CASSSNAKTQYF; CDR3 DNA: TGTGCCAGCAGCTCCAATGCGAAGACCCAGTACTTC; J gene: TRBJ2-5; clone size: .; V gene: TRBV7-9; D gene: .
CDR3 protein: CASSPGTAQETQYF; CDR3 DNA: TGCGCCAGCAGCCCCGGGACAGCCCAAGAGACCCAGTACTTC; J gene: TRBJ2-5; clone size: many; V gene: TRBV5-1; D gene: TRBD1
CDR3 protein: CSGQIASTDTQYF; CDR3 DNA: TGCAGTGGACAAATAGCGAGCACAGATACGCAGTATTTT; J gene: TRBJ2-3; clone size: .; V gene: TRBV20-1; D gene: .
CDR3 protein: CASSSQGSESDTQYF; CDR3 DNA: TGTGCCAGCAGCAGCCAAGGGAGTGAATCAGATACGCAGTATTTT; J gene: TRBJ2-3; clone size: .; V gene: TRBV28; D gene: .
CDR3 protein: CASGRDPAVGEQFF; CDR3 DNA: TGCGCCAGCGGCCGGGACCCAGCGGTAGGTGAGCAGTTCTTC; J gene: TRBJ2-1; clone size: .; V gene: TRBV5-1; D gene: .
CDR3 protein: CASSLKLAGSETQYF; CDR3 DNA: TGTGCCAGCAGCTTGAAGCTAGCGGGTTCAGAGACCCAGTACTTC; J gene: TRBJ2-5; clone size: few; V gene: TRBV5-6; D gene: TRBD2
CDR3 protein: CSARSSSTGGHEQYF; CDR3 DNA: TGCAGTGCTAGATCATCGTCGACAGGGGGCCACGAGCAGTACTTC; J gene: TRBJ2-7; clone size: .; V gene: TRBV20-1; D gene: TRBD1
CDR3 protein: CASSPGTGIEKLFF; CDR3 DNA: TGCGCCAGCAGTCCCGGGACAGGGATTGAAAAACTGTTTTTT; J gene: TRBJ1-4; clone size: .; V gene: TRBV4-1; D gene: TRBD1
CDR3 protein: CASSLQTGYTF; CDR3 DNA: TGTGCCAGCAGTTTACAGACCGGCTACACCTTC; J gene: TRBJ1-2; clone size: .; V gene: TRBV28; D gene: .
CDR3 protein: CASSPEGEVWNEQFF; CDR3 DNA: TGCGCCAGCAGCCCCGAGGGAGAAGTATGGAATGAGCAGTTCTTC; J gene: TRBJ2-1; clone size: .; V gene: TRBV5-1; D gene: .
CDR3 protein: CASSIGAGPYNEQFF; CDR3 DNA: TGTGCCAGTAGTATCGGGGCAGGGCCCTACAATGAGCAGTTCTTC; J gene: TRBJ2-1; clone size: .; V gene: TRBV19; D gene: .
CDR3 protein: CADQPAGGHEQYF; CDR3 DNA: TGTGCCGACCAACCCGCAGGGGGGCATGAGCAGTACTTC; J gene: TRBJ2-7; clone size: once; V gene: TRBV7-9; D gene: .
CDR3 protein: CASSPLGAGAETQYF; CDR3 DNA: TGTGCCAGCAGCCCCCTTGGGGCAGGGGCAGAGACCCAGTACTTC; J gene: TRBJ2-5; clone size: .; V gene: TRBV14; D gene: .
CDR3 protein: CASSQDSWYRGTYNEQFF; CDR3 DNA: TGCGCCAGCAGCCAAGATTCTTGGTACAGGGGAACCTACAATGAGCAGTTCTTC; J gene: TRBJ2-1; clone size: .; V gene: TRBV4-1; D gene: TRBD1
CDR3 protein: CASSYSGKSTDTQYF; CDR3 DNA: TGTGCCAGCAGTTACTCAGGGAAGAGCACAGATACGCAGTATTTT; J gene: TRBJ2-3; clone size: few; V gene: TRBV6-5; D gene: .
CDR3 protein: CASSLVQGTSRPNYYEQYF; CDR3 DNA: TGTGCCAGCAGCTTAGTTCAGGGGACCAGTCGTCCGAACTACTACGAGCAGTACTTC; J gene: TRBJ2-7; clone size: .; V gene: TRBV7-9; D gene: .
CDR3 protein: CASAPDGSYEQYF; CDR3 DNA: TGTGCCAGCGCCCCCGACGGGTCCTACGAGCAGTATTTC; J gene: TRBJ2-7; clone size: few; V gene: TRBV27; D gene: .